This T cell receptor (beta chain) was observed in a study of blood T cell repertoires in COVID-19. At the level of the study: Samples came from the United States, Italy and Spain, spanning acute and convalescent COVID-19.

V was shortened by 2 bases and J by 5 bases, with 6 bases between the two germline ends. The CDR3 is 12 amino acids. Germline V gene data show CDR1 as SEHNR and CDR2 as FQNEAQ (reference sequence). TCRdb's table, derived via immunoSEQ multiplex PCR, lists solely in-frame clones and lacks some. The table lists about 130,000 clones, 75% to 90% of them singletons, with around 4.7% in the top ten. This clone appeared once. Other nucleotide sequences from this sample produce the same CDR3. Material: peripheral blood. The receptor's source is a human donor in a cohort sampled during active COVID-19. The chain employs TRBV7-9 and TRBJ1-1; TRBD1 might be the D (5 bases). CDR3 sequence reads: CASSLRGTEAFF. In nucleotides, the CDR3 is TGTGCCAGCAGCTTACGGGGGACTGAAGCTTTCTTT.